The 2 T cell receptor beta chains presented below share a single source sample, sequenced in a study of technical replicates of blood from a few donors. Sequenced by immunoSEQ multiplex PCR; TCRdb stores in-frame clones only, minus some. The repertoire includes tens of thousands of clones, about 94% of them detected once, and 0.38% sits in the top ten. Material: T cells isolated from PBMCs. Receptors originate from a human donor in good health.

The chain employs TRBV7-8 and TRBJ2-1, with 8 bases matching TRBD1. The junction had 11 bases not matched to a gene; V was cut back by 3 bases and J by 10 bases. Looked up from germline, CDR1 is SGHVS and CDR2 is FQNEAQ. This CDR3 comprises 15 residues. This chain's CDR3 is CASSFGRGLHQEQFF. CDR3 nucleotide sequence: TGTGCCAGCAGCTTTGGCAGGGGGCTTCATCAAGAGCAGTTCTTC. The full variable domain, rest sourced from reference TRBV7-8 and TRBJ2-1, is GAGVSQSPRYKVAKRGQDVALRCDPISGHVSLFWYQQALGQGPEFLTYFQNEAQLDKSGLPSDRFFAERPEGSVSTLKIQRTQQEDSAVYLCASSFGRGLHQEQFFGPGTRLTVL.

V is TRBV10-3 and J is TRBJ1-2, with TRBD1 matching over 8 bases. From germline, CDR1 is ENHRY and CDR2 SYGVKD. V lost 6 bases to trimming and J lost 6 bases; unmatched junction nucleotides: 0. The length of the CDR3 is 11 residues. CDR3 sequence (DNA): TGTGCCATCAGGGGACAGGATGGCTACACCTTC. Its protein product is CAIRGQDGYTF.